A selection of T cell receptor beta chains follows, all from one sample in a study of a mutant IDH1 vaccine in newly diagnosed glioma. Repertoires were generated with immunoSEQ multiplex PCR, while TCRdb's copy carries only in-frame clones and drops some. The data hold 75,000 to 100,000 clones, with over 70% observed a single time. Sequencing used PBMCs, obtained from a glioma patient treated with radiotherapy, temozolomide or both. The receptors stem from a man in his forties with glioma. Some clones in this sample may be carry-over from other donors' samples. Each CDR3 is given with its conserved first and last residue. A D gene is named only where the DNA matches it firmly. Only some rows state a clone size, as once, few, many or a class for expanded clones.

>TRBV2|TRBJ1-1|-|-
TGTGCCAGCAGCGGTCTTGGGACGGGAAACACTGAAGCTTTCTTT
CASSGLGTGNTEAFF
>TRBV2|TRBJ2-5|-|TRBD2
TGTGCCAGCACTGGGGTAGCGGGGGCCCTCCAAGAGACCCAGTACTTC
CASTGVAGALQETQYF
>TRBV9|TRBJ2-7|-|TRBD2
TGTGCCAGCAGCGTTTTGACTAGCGGGGGCGAGCAGTACTTC
CASSVLTSGGEQYF
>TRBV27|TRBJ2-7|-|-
TGTGCCAGCAGTTTAGGGGGGATGGAGCAGTACTTC
CASSLGGMEQYF
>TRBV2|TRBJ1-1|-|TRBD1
TGTGCCAGCAGACCGACAGGGGCGGGCACTGAAGCTTTCTTT
CASRPTGAGTEAFF
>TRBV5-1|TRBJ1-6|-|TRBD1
TGCGCCAGCAGCACAAAGCAAACAGGGGGCTTGGGAAATTCACCCCTCCACTTT
CASSTKQTGGLGNSPLHF
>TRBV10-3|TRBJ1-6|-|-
TGTGCCATCAGTGTTCGGGAGGGGGGTAATTCACCCCTCCACTTT
CAISVREGGNSPLHF
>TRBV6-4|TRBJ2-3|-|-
TGTGCCAGCAGTTTCCAGGTCGCAGATACGCAGTATTTT
CASSFQVADTQYF
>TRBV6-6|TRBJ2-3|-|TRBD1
TGTGCCAGCAGTTCGGCAGGGGGTACAGATACGCAGTATTTT
CASSSAGGTDTQYF
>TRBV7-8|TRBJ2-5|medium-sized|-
TGTGCCAGCAGCTTAAGCGATCAAGAGACCCAGTACTTC
CASSLSDQETQYF
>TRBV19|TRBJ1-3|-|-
TGTGCCAGTAGTATAACCGGGGCGTTATCTGGAAACACCATATATTTT
CASSITGALSGNTIYF
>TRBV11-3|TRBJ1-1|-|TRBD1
TGTGCCAGCAGCTTGGGCGGGACAGCTAACACTGAAGCTTTCTTT
CASSLGGTANTEAFF
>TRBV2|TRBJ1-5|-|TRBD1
TGTGCCAGCAGGAAACAGGGGGCTTCGGGTAATCAGCCCCAGCATTTT
CASRKQGASGNQPQHF
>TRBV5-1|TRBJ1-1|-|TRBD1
TGCGCCAGCAGCTTGGGACAGGGTATTCTCACTGAAGCTTTCTTT
CASSLGQGILTEAFF
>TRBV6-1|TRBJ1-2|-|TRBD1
TGTGCCAGCAGTGGACCCCTGACAGGGGGCTCTTATGGCTACACCTTC
CASSGPLTGGSYGYTF
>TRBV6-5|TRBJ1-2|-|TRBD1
TGTGCCAGCAGTTACTCTCTGACAGGGGCTAACTATGGCTACACCTTC
CASSYSLTGANYGYTF
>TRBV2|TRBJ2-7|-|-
TGTGCCAGCAGTGGAGGAGGTTTAGGGTCCTACGAGCAGTACTTC
CASSGGGLGSYEQYF
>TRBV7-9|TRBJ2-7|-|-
TGTGCCAGCAGCAGACAGGAAGCCGGAGGGTACGAGCAGTACTTC
CASSRQEAGGYEQYF
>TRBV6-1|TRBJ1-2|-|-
TGTGCCAGTACCCAATCCTGGGCGCGGGGCTACACCTTC
CASTQSWARGYTF
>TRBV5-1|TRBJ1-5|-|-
TGCGCCAGCAGCATGGGGATTGTGGGCAGCAATCAGCCCCAGCATTTT
CASSMGIVGSNQPQHF
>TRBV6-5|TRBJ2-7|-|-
TGTGCCAGCAGTCTGGGTGGGACGAGAGGTAACGAGCAGTACTTC
CASSLGGTRGNEQYF
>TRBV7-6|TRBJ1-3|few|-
TGTGCCAGCAGCTTAGCTCCTCCCCTAGAGAGGGAGCCCTCTGGAAACACCATATATTTT
CASSLAPPLEREPSGNTIYF
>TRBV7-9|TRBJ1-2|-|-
TGTGCCAGCAGCTTAGCTAGCAGTGCTAACTATGGCTACACCTTC
CASSLASSANYGYTF
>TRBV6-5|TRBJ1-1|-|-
TGTGCCAGCACCCCGACCGCTTCGAACACTGAAGCTTTCTTT
CASTPTASNTEAFF
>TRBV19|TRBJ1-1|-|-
TGTGCCAGGAAACAGGGAATAGTTGAAGCTTTCTTT
CARKQGIVEAFF
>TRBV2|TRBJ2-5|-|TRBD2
TGTGCCAGCAGCGTAGCGGGGGGACTCCAAGAGACCCAGTACTTC
CASSVAGGLQETQYF
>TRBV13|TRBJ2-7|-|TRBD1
TGTGCCAGCAGCGCCCGGGACAGGGGCTACGAGCAGTACTTC
CASSARDRGYEQYF
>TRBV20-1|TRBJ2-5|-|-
TGCAGTGCTGTGCTCCAAGAGACCCAGTACTTC
CSAVLQETQYF
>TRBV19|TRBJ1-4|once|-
TGTGCCAGTAGTATAGACCAGGGCTTGGGGGAAAAACTGTTTTTT
CASSIDQGLGEKLFF
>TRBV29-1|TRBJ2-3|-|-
TGCAGCGTTGTTTCAGGGGCGAACACAGATACGCAGTATTTT
CSVVSGANTDTQYF
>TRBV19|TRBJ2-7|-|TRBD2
TGTGCCAGTAGTATAGGTGCGGGGGGGACCTACGAGCAGTACTTC
CASSIGAGGTYEQYF
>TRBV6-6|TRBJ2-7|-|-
TGTGCCAGCAGTTACTCGCAACAGGGCGGGAACGAGCAGTACTTC
CASSYSQQGGNEQYF
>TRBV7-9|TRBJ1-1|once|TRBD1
TGTGCCAGCAGCTTCTCGAGGACGAAAGGGGGCATCAACACTGAAGCTTTCTTT
CASSFSRTKGGINTEAFF
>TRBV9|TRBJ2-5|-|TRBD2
TGTGCCAGCAGCGACCATAGCGGGGGGGCTCCCGAGACCCAGTACTTC
CASSDHSGGAPETQYF
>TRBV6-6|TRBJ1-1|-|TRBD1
TGTGCCAGCAGTCGGGGACAGGGAAACACTGAAGCTTTCTTT
CASSRGQGNTEAFF
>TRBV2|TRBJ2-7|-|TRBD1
TGTGCCAGCACTAGGGACAGGGGAAGTCACGAGCAGTACTTC
CASTRDRGSHEQYF
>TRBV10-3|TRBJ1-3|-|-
TGTGCCATCAGTGAGTCGGGACTGGTTTCTGGAAACACCATATATTTT
CAISESGLVSGNTIYF
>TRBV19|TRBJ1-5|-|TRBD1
TGTGCCAGTAGTAGGTGGGAGACAGGGGAAAACAATCAGCCCCAGCATTTT
CASSRWETGENNQPQHF
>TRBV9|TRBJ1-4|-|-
TGTGCCAGCAGCCGGACAGTCACCTTAGGCGAAAAACTGTTTTTT
CASSRTVTLGEKLFF
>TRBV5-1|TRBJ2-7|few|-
TGCGCCAGCAGCTTGGAGGCAGAGAGCCCCTACTACGAGCAGTACTTC
CASSLEAESPYYEQYF
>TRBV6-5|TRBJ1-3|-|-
TGTGCCAGCAGTTACCACCGGGCAGGACATGCGGACACCATATATTTT
CASSYHRAGHADTIYF
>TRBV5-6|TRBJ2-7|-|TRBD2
TGTGCCAGCAGCTCTCAGCGGGGGGGCTGGTACGAGCAGTACTTC
CASSSQRGGWYEQYF
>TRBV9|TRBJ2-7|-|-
TGTGCCAGCAGCGTACAGACAGGTTTCCACGAGCAGTACTTC
CASSVQTGFHEQYF
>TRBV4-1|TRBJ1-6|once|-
TGCGCCAGCGGGATCCAATCAGGGGAGATTTGGGATTCACCCCTCCACTTT
CASGIQSGEIWDSPLHF
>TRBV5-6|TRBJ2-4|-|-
TGTGCCAGCAGCAGTTGGGGACGCAAAAACATTCAGTACTTC
CASSSWGRKNIQYF